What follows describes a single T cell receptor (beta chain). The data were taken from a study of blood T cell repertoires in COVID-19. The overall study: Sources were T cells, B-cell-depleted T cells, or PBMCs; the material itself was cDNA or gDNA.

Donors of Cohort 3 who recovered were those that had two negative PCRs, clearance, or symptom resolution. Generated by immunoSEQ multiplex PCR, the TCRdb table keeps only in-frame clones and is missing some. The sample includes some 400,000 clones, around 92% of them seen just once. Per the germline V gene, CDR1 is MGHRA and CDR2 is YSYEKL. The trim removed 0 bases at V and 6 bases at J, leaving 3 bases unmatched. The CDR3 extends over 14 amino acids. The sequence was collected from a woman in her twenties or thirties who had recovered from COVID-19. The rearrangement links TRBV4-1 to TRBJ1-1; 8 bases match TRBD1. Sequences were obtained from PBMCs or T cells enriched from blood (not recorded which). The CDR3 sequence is CASSQEDRGPEAFF. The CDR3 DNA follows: TGCGCCAGCAGCCAAGAAGACAGGGGCCCTGAAGCTTTCTTT.